Following are 9 T cell receptor beta chains from one sample sequenced in a study of long-term antiretroviral therapy in people with HIV (dated 2022 in TCRdb). Sequencing of the TRB variable region was done with the immunoSEQ hsTCRB v3.0 assay at survey level resolution. TCRdb took over this immuneACCESS table, retaining in-frame rearrangements with V and J assigned. Such tables are incomplete; in checked studies, under half of the missing clones stem from an unresolved V gene, and the remainder is unexplained. The sample table records over 40,000 clones; nearly 95% of these occur just once. 2.7% of the sample is taken by the ten largest. The sample was unsorted PBMCs, taken 3.7 years after starting antiretroviral therapy. These receptors all come from a woman aged 50 to 60 with HIV.

V and J are TRBV7-9 and TRBJ2-7; 11 nucleotides align to TRBD1. The J segment lost 5 bases and the V segment lost 5 bases, leaving 5 bases of the junction unmatched. The CDR3 is 14 amino acids. Germline lookup yields CDR1 SEHNR and CDR2 FQNEAQ (reference sequence). CDR3 amino acids: CASSKRTGGDEQYF. CDR3 sequence (DNA): TGTGCCAGCAGCAAACGGACAGGGGGCGACGAGCAGTACTTC.

The chain links TRBV9 to TRBJ1-2; tentative D call: TRBD1 (6 bases). The ends were cut back, 0 bases at V and 3 bases at J, with 15 bases in the middle. Germline CDR1 is SGDLS and CDR2 is YYNGEE. The CDR3 totals 16 residues. The CDR3: CASSVGYGGAYYGYTF. CDR3 sequence (DNA): TGTGCCAGCAGCGTAGGTTACGGGGGCGCTTACTATGGCTACACCTTC. Full variable domain (missing parts from reference TRBV9 and TRBJ1-2): DSGVTQTPKHLITATGQRVTLRCSPRSGDLSVYWYQQSLDQGLQFLIQYYNGEERAKGNILERFSAQQFPDLHSELNLSSLELGDSALYFCASSVGYGGAYYGYTFGSGTRLTVV.

The rearrangement joins TRBV2 to TRBJ1-1; a weak D match, TRBD1 (5 bases). The CDR3 runs to 16 residues. Trimming removed 5 bases at V and 4 bases at J, with 20 bases between. The germline V gene has CDR1 SNHLY and CDR2 FYNNEI. CDR3 region: CASSKRTWGDSTEAFF. For the CDR3, the DNA is TGTGCCAGCAGTAAAAGGACGTGGGGGGATAGCACTGAAGCTTTCTTT.

The gene calls are TRBV13 and TRBJ1-1, with TRBD1 as a possible D gene (5 bases). Between the trimmed V and J ends, which lost 0 bases and 1 base, there was a span of 18 bases. The CDR3 is made up of 18 amino acids. Germline assignment: CDR1 PRHDT and CDR2 FYEKMQ (reference sequence). CDR3 nucleotide sequence: TGTGCCAGCAGCTTAGGCCGGGGCATCTTACGTTCGAACACTGAAGCTTTCTTT. Translated, it gives CASSLGRGILRSNTEAFF.

DNA for the CDR3: TGTGCCAGCAGCCTCAGGGTTTGGACTGAAGCTTTCTTT. Encoded protein: CASSLRVWTEAFF. The chain has TRBV6-5 and TRBJ1-1, with D possibly matching TRBD1 (5 bases). The CDR3 is 13 amino acids. Germline V gene lookup returns CDR1 MNHEY and CDR2 SVGAGI. V shed 6 bases and J shed 5 bases, with 13 bases lying between them.

The chain recombines TRBV6-5 with TRBJ1-2; the match to TRBD1 covers 11 bases. The CDR3 sequence is 13 residues long. The V and J ends lost 10 bases and 2 bases, in that order; junction bases with no gene match: 3. The germline V gene encodes CDR1 MNHEY and CDR2 SVGAGI. CDR3 amino acids: CATRTGGNYGYTF. The CDR3 bases are TGTGCCACCCGGACAGGGGGCAACTATGGCTACACCTTC.

This clone was detected once. This chain joins TRBV7-6 and TRBJ1-2, with TRBD1 identical over 10 bases. CDR1 SGHVS and CDR2 FNYEAQ come from the germline V gene. This CDR3 spans 16 amino acids. The V gene end was trimmed by 4 bases and the J gene end by 6 bases; junction bases not matched to a gene: 11. The CDR3 sequence: CASSSRRGTGEDGYTF. CDR3 nucleotide sequence: TGTGCCAGCAGCTCCCGACGGGGGACAGGGGAGGATGGCTACACCTTC. Variable domain in full (rest from reference TRBV7-6 and TRBJ1-2): GAGVSQSPRYKVTKRGQDVALRCDPISGHVSLYWYRQALGQGPEFLTYFNYEAQQDKSGLPNDRFSAERPEGSISTLTIQRTEQRDSAMYRCASSSRRGTGEDGYTFGSGTRLTVV.

This chain joins TRBV9 and TRBJ2-5; the D call may be TRBD1 or TRBD2 (5 bases each). The germline V gene encodes CDR1 SGDLS and CDR2 YYNGEE. CDR3 length equals 14 residues. The V end lost 0 bases, the J end lost 6 bases, and 12 bases lay between the germline ends. The CDR3 sequence is CASSVDNGAKTQYF. DNA for the CDR3: TGTGCCAGCAGCGTAGATAACGGGGCAAAGACCCAGTACTTC.

The genes are TRBV7-9 and TRBJ1-2; D is undetermined. The ends were cut back, 0 bases at V and 3 bases at J, with 14 bases in the middle. The length of the CDR3 is 16 residues. Germline CDR1 and CDR2: SEHNR and FQNEAQ (reference sequence). In DNA, the CDR3 is TGTGCCAGCAGCTTAGCAATGACATCCTCTCACTATGGCTACACCTTC. Translation: CASSLAMTSSHYGYTF.